Shown below are 10 T cell receptor beta chains from a single sample sequenced in a study of blood T cell repertoires in COVID-19. Profiled with immunoSEQ multiplex PCR; TCRdb holds only in-frame clones, not every one. Of 150,000 or so clones listed, approximately 86% were seen once; the top ten hold approximately 1.4%. The material sequenced was peripheral blood. These receptors all stem from a woman aged 45-65 years with acute or convalescent COVID-19.

The chain couples TRBV11-2 to TRBJ1-2; D gene ambiguous. The V end was cut by 1 base, the J end by 4 bases, with 10 bases between. CDR1 SGHAT and CDR2 FQNNGV come from the germline V gene. CDR3 size: 14 residues. The CDR3 reads CASSLGAGIYGYTF. As DNA, the CDR3 is TGTGCCAGCAGCTTAGGGGCCGGGATCTATGGCTACACCTTC.

The V call is TRBV19, the J call TRBJ1-2; 9 nucleotides match TRBD1. The CDR3 is 14 residues long. The V gene's germline CDR1 is LNHDA and CDR2 SQIVND (reference sequence). V lost 7 bases and J lost 5; bases outside the gene matches: 8. CDR3 bases: TGTGCCAGTAAGGGGGACAGGGATTTTTATGGCTACACCTTC. It encodes CASKGDRDFYGYTF. The full variable domain, in which reference TRBV19 and TRBJ1-2 provide the parts outside the CDR3, is DGGITQSPKYLFRKEGQNVTLSCEQNLNHDAMYWYRQDPGQGLRLIYYSQIVNDFQKGDIAEGYSVSREKKESFPLTVTSAQKNPTAFYLCASKGDRDFYGYTFGSGTRLTVV.

The CDR3 loop is CASRRTGISPLHF. The CDR3, as DNA: TGTGCCAGCAGGCGGACAGGGATCTCACCCCTCCACTTT. The chain has TRBV2 and TRBJ1-6, with 8 bases matching TRBD1. V lost 6 bases and J lost 10; bases outside the gene matches: 5. Germline loops: CDR1 SNHLY, CDR2 FYNNEI. The CDR3 runs to 13 residues.

The chain joins TRBV5-1 to TRBJ2-7; the D gene is possibly TRBD1 (7 bases). The V gene's germline CDR1 is SGHRS and CDR2 YFSETQ. This CDR3 is 14 amino acids long. V was pared by 0 bases and J by 10 bases, with 17 bases between. The CDR3 is CASSLEDRMGGQYF. The CDR3 DNA is TGCGCCAGCAGCTTGGAGGACAGGATGGGGGGACAGTACTTC.

This sequence joins TRBV19 and TRBJ2-5; 10 nucleotides match TRBD2. The CDR3 totals 16 residues. Germline V gene data show CDR1 as LNHDA and CDR2 as SQIVND (reference sequence). The V gene end was trimmed by 4 bases and the J gene end by 1 base; junction bases not matched to a gene: 6. Here the CDR3 DNA reads TGTGCCAGTAGTAGCGGACTAGCGGACCCCCAAGAGACCCAGTACTTC. This encodes CASSSGLADPQETQYF. The variable domain in full, with the rest retrieved from reference TRBV19 and TRBJ2-5, is DGGITQSPKYLFRKEGQNVTLSCEQNLNHDAMYWYRQDPGQGLRLIYYSQIVNDFQKGDIAEGYSVSREKKESFPLTVTSAQKNPTAFYLCASSSGLADPQETQYFGPGTRLLVL.

The rearrangement links TRBV14 to TRBJ2-3; weak D call: TRBD2 (6 bases). Trimming cost V 1 base and J 2 bases, with 13 bases left between them. This CDR3 has 16 residues. Germline loops: CDR1 SGHDN, CDR2 FVKESK. CDR3 loop: CASSQAGVVSTDTQYF. The CDR3 DNA reads as TGTGCCAGCAGCCAAGCGGGGGTCGTATCCACAGATACGCAGTATTTT.

There are a few counts of this clone. The chain is built from TRBV11-2 and TRBJ2-1; 7 bases align to TRBD2. J was trimmed by 3 bases and V by 2 bases; bases with no gene match: 4. Germline values: CDR1 SGHAT, CDR2 FQNNGV. The CDR3 length is 15 residues. CDR3 in amino acids: CASSLRLADYNEQFF. The DNA of the CDR3 is TGTGCCAGCAGCTTAAGACTAGCAGACTACAATGAGCAGTTCTTC.

This chain links TRBV6-2 or TRBV6-3 with TRBJ1-5; tentatively, D is TRBD1 (6 bases). The CDR3 sequence is 14 residues long. From germline, CDR1 is MNHEY and CDR2 SVGEGT. V gave up 6 bases and J gave up 5 bases, with 14 bases separating them. The CDR3 DNA is TGTGCCAGCAGCCTCGGGACACTTGATCAGCCCCAGCATTTT. This gives the protein CASSLGTLDQPQHF.

This clone was picked up a small number of times. V usage is TRBV5-4 and J usage is TRBJ2-1; a weak D match, TRBD2 (6 bases). Germline lookup yields CDR1 SGHNT and CDR2 YYREEE (reference sequence). This CDR3 region has 15 residues. V dropped 3 bases and J dropped 3 bases, with 13 bases sitting between them. CDR3 region: CASSSQRVDYNEQFF. The CDR3 nucleotides read TGTGCCAGCAGCTCACAGCGGGTAGACTACAATGAGCAGTTCTTC. The entire variable domain, with the rest obtained from reference TRBV5-4 and TRBJ2-1, is as follows: ETGVTQSPTHLIKTRGQQVTLRCSSQSGHNTVSWYQQALGQGPQFIFQYYREEENGRGNFPPRFSGLQFPNYSSELNVNALELDDSALYLCASSSQRVDYNEQFFGPGTRLTVL.

The V call is TRBV30, the J call TRBJ1-5, with D possibly TRBD1 on 5 matching bases. The V end lost 2 bases, the J end lost 7 bases, and 9 bases lay between the germline ends. The germline V gene has CDR1 GTSNPN and CDR2 SVGIG (reference sequence). The CDR3 covers 12 residues. CDR3 DNA sequence: TGTGCCTGGAGTACAGGCGGACAGCCCCAGCATTTT. Translating it yields CAWSTGGQPQHF.